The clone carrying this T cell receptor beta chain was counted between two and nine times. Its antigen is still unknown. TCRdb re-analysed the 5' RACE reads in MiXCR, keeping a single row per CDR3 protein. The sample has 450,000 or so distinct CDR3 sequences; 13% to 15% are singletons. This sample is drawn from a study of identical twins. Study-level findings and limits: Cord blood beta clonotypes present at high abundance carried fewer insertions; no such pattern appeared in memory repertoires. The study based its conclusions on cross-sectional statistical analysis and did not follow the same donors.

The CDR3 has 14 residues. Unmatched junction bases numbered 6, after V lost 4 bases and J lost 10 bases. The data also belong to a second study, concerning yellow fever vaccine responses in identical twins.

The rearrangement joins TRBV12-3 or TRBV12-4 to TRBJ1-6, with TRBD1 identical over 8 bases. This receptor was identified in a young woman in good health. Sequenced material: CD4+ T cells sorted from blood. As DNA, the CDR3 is TGTGCCAGCAGTTCGGACAGGGTTATCTCACCCCTCCACTTT. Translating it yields CASSSDRVISPLHF.